This TCR beta chain was sequenced for a study of T-cell reconstitution after alpha-beta-depleted transplantation in children. Study-wide findings and caveats: Among T cells one year after transplant, newly produced cells accounted for most counts and diversity. Several hundred rapidly expanded clones from non-depleted graft cells reportedly supplied alpha-beta T cells about two months post-transplant.

This clonotype was counted between two and nine times. What it binds is unknown. Unique molecular identifiers featured in how the TCRbeta library was prepared. MiXCR, applied by TCRdb to the PCR reads, yields one record per CDR3 protein. The data show roughly 790,000 distinct CDR3 sequences, roughly 16% seen once. Germline CDR1 LNHNV, CDR2 YYDKDF (reference sequence). Trimming removed 0 bases from V and 0 bases from J, with 14 bases in between. The CDR3 loop spans 17 amino acids. The V call is TRBV15, the J call TRBJ1-2; D call uncertain. The input for sequencing was PBMCs, mostly from graft donor cells, taken 360 days after TCRalphabeta/CD19-depleted stem cell transplant. This TCR was recovered from a male patient younger than 18 who had a stem cell transplant for acute lymphoblastic leukemia, so the T cells may come from the graft donor. The CDR3 protein is CATSRDSMGPPNYGYTF. CDR3 bases: TGTGCCACCAGCAGAGACTCAATGGGCCCTCCTAACTATGGCTACACCTTC.